A single sample is the source of the 17 T cell receptor beta chains below, sequenced in a study of radiation and T cells in renal cell carcinoma. TCRdb keeps only in-frame clones here, not all; method: immunoSEQ multiplex PCR. Among 50,000 to 65,000 clones listed, about 74% were seen once. Specified time point: blood 4 weeks post-SBRT, at nephrectomy. Sample treatment: 15 Gy SBRT to primary tumor, nephrectomy 4 weeks later. Sequenced here: blood, sampled from a patient whose treatment included radiotherapy and nephrectomy. The receptors derive from a man aged 55 to 70 with renal cell carcinoma.

The J gene is TRBJ2-2, the V gene TRBV7-9, with 9 bases that match TRBD1. The germline gives CDR1 SEHNR, CDR2 FQNEAQ (reference sequence). Trimming cost V 1 base and J 7 bases; bases outside gene matches: 4. The CDR3 is 15 residues long. CDR3 amino acids: CASSLGTGDVGELFF. The DNA of the CDR3 is TGTGCCAGCAGCTTAGGGACAGGGGACGTCGGGGAGCTGTTTTTT.

This clone was seen only a few times. The rearrangement links TRBV5-1 to TRBJ2-3; 9 nucleotides line up with TRBD2. J gave up 6 bases and V 5 bases, and 4 bases lay outside the gene matches. Germline lookup yields CDR1 SGHRS and CDR2 YFSETQ. The CDR3 sequence is 13 residues long. Written as DNA, the CDR3 is TGCGCCAGCAGGCAGACTAGCGGCGATACGCAGTATTTT. This sequence encodes CASRQTSGDTQYF. The whole variable domain, remainder taken from reference TRBV5-1 and TRBJ2-3, is KAGVTQTPRYLIKTRGQQVTLSCSPISGHRSVSWYQQTPGQGLQFLFEYFSETQRNKGNFPGRFSGRQFSNSRSEMNVSTLELGDSALYLCASRQTSGDTQYFGPGTRLTVL.

The chain links TRBV9 to TRBJ2-2; D is perhaps TRBD2 (6 bases). Trimming removed 0 bases at V and 1 base at J, with 10 bases between. The germline CDR1 and CDR2 sequences are SGDLS and YYNGEE. The CDR3 is 16 residues long. The CDR3 region is CASSVGASVNTGELFF. CDR3 nucleotide sequence: TGTGCCAGCAGCGTAGGGGCTAGCGTGAACACCGGGGAGCTGTTTTTT.

The chain links TRBV7-8 to TRBJ1-1; a possible D gene is TRBD1 (6 bases). In germline, CDR1 is SGHVS, CDR2 FQNEAQ. The CDR3 has 14 residues. Trimming took off 8 bases at V and 2 bases at J, with 15 bases between the two ends. The CDR3 sequence: CASSYRAGNTEAFF. DNA for the CDR3: TGTGCCAGCTCCTACAGGGCTGGAAACACTGAAGCTTTCTTT.

J is TRBJ2-5 and V is TRBV7-2, with unresolved D. The V end was cut by 1 base, the J end by 3 bases, with 6 bases between. The CDR3 is 13 residues long. The V gene's germline CDR1 is SGHTA and CDR2 FQGNSA. CDR3 region: CASSLGFKETQYF. In DNA, the CDR3 is TGTGCCAGCAGCTTAGGTTTTAAAGAGACCCAGTACTTC.

This rearrangement joins TRBV9 to TRBJ2-1, with D possibly called TRBD1 or TRBD2 (5 bases each). The CDR3 has 14 amino acids. V dropped 2 bases and J dropped 7 bases, with 13 bases sitting between them. CDR1 SGDLS and CDR2 YYNGEE come from the germline V gene. The CDR3 loop is CASSVPGKGNEQFF. The CDR3 DNA reads TGTGCCAGCAGCGTTCCGGGGAAGGGGAATGAGCAGTTCTTC.

The chain uses TRBV5-1 and TRBJ1-1, with no clear D. This CDR3 spans 13 amino acids. V was trimmed by 6 bases and J by 4 bases, leaving 13 bases between them. Germline values: CDR1 SGHRS, CDR2 YFSETQ. The CDR3 loop reads CASNPGGSTEAFF. In nucleotides, the CDR3 is TGCGCCAGCAACCCGGGTGGGAGCACTGAAGCTTTCTTT.

This clone turned up a few times. The genes are TRBV11-2 and TRBJ1-1, with unresolved D. The CDR3 is made up of 13 amino acids. Germline V CDR1 and CDR2: SGHAT, FQNNGV. V dropped 0 bases and J dropped 1 base, with 3 bases sitting between them. The CDR3 DNA reads as TGTGCCAGCAGCTTAGATGCGAACACTGAAGCTTTCTTT. Amino acid sequence: CASSLDANTEAFF. Full variable domain (outside the CDR3, taken from reference TRBV11-2 and TRBJ1-1): EAGVAQSPRYKIIEKRQSVAFWCNPISGHATLYWYQQILGQGPKLLIQFQNNGVVDDSQLPKDRFSAERLKGVDSTLKIQPAKLEDSAVYLCASSLDANTEAFFGQGTRLTVV.

This chain links TRBV30 with TRBJ2-5; perhaps D is TRBD1 or TRBD2 (6 bases each). The CDR3 is 12 amino acids. Germline V gives CDR1 GTSNPN, CDR2 SVGIG (reference sequence). Trimming removed 8 bases at V and 1 base at J, with 11 bases between. CDR3 sequence reads: CAGGTSQETQYF. The CDR3 DNA reads TGTGCCGGAGGGACATCCCAAGAGACCCAGTACTTC.

The chain has TRBV27 and TRBJ2-7, with D possibly matching TRBD1 (6 bases). CDR1 is MNHEY, CDR2 SMNVEV, per germline (reference sequence). This CDR3 is 14 amino acids long. V was shortened by 5 bases and J by 0 bases, with 11 bases between the two germline ends. CDR3 sequence (DNA): TGTGCCAGCAGTCCATCGACAGGCTCCTACGAGCAGTACTTC. Translated, it gives CASSPSTGSYEQYF.

This clone is labeled medium-sized. The rearrangement links TRBV27 to TRBJ2-2, with D unclear. The germline gives CDR1 MNHEY, CDR2 SMNVEV (reference sequence). Trimming took off 1 base at V and 4 bases at J, with 16 bases between the two ends. The CDR3 length is 17 residues. The CDR3 DNA follows: TGTGCCAGCAGTTTATTCATGGCTGACATCACCACCGGGGAGCTGTTTTTT. It encodes CASSLFMADITTGELFF.

This clone was recorded once. The chain joins TRBV11-2 to TRBJ1-2; D remains ambiguous. V lost 5 bases, J lost 8 bases, and 15 bases lay in between. CDR3 length: 13 residues. Looked up from germline, CDR1 is SGHAT and CDR2 is FQNNGV. The CDR3 nucleotides are TGTGCCAGCAGCACAGACCGGGCCATGGGCTACACCTTC. As protein: CASSTDRAMGYTF.

This chain links TRBV6-1 with TRBJ1-6, with D maybe TRBD1 (5 bases). This CDR3 spans 15 amino acids. The V and J ends lost 1 base and 9 bases respectively, with 13 bases between them. Germline CDR1 and CDR2: MNHNS and SASEGT. The CDR3 DNA reads TGTGCCAGCAGTGAAGTGGCAGGGCGGGCTTCACCCCTCCACTTT. Protein: CASSEVAGRASPLHF.

This chain links TRBV5-4 with TRBJ1-2; D gene ambiguous. CDR1 is SGHNT and CDR2 is YYREEE in the germline V gene (reference sequence). CDR3 length: 15 residues. V gave up 0 bases and J gave up 1 base, with 10 bases separating them. For the CDR3, the DNA is TGTGCCAGCAGCTTGGAGGGCGGGTTTAACTATGGCTACACCTTC. Protein: CASSLEGGFNYGYTF.

This clone was seen a few times. The genes are TRBV6-5 and TRBJ2-7; TRBD1 matches at 8 bases. This CDR3 has 14 residues. CDR1 is MNHEY and CDR2 is SVGAGI in the germline V gene. V gave up 2 bases and J gave up 4 bases; unmatched junction bases: 4. In nucleotides, the CDR3 is TGTGCCAGCAGTTACGGACAGGGTTGGTACGAGCAGTACTTC. Residues: CASSYGQGWYEQYF.

V gene TRBV30 combines with J gene TRBJ1-6, with TRBD1 matching over 7 bases. This CDR3 is 14 amino acids long. Per the germline V gene, CDR1 is GTSNPN and CDR2 is SVGIG (reference sequence). The trim removed 2 bases at V and 13 bases at J, leaving 11 bases unmatched. The CDR3 loop is CAWSLGTAESPLHF. Here the CDR3 DNA reads TGTGCCTGGAGTCTAGGGACAGCCGAATCTCCCCTCCACTTT.

V and J are TRBV19 and TRBJ2-5; D may be TRBD1 or TRBD2 (5 bases each). Germline V gene data show CDR1 as LNHDA and CDR2 as SQIVND (reference sequence). The CDR3 covers 14 residues. The germline V and J ends were trimmed by 8 bases and 3 bases, with 16 bases remaining between them. The CDR3 region is CASGVGVAKETQYF. CDR3 nucleotide sequence: TGTGCCAGTGGTGTGGGGGTGGCGAAAGAGACCCAGTACTTC.